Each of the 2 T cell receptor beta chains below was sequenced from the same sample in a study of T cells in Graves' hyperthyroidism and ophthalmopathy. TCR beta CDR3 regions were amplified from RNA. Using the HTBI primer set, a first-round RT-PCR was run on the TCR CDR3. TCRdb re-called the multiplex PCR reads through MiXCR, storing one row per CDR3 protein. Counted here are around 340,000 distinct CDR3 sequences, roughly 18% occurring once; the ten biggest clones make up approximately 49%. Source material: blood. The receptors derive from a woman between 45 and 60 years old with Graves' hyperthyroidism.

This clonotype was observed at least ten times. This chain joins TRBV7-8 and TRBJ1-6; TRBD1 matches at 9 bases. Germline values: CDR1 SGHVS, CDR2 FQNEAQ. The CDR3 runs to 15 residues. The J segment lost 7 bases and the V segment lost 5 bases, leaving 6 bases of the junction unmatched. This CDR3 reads CASSVGQGRNSPLHF. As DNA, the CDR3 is TGTGCCAGCAGCGTGGGACAGGGACGGAATTCACCCCTCCACTTT. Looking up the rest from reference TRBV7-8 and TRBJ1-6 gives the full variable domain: GAGVSQSPRYKVAKRGQDVALRCDPISGHVSLFWYQQALGQGPEFLTYFQNEAQLDKSGLPSDRFFAERPEGSVSTLKIQRTQQEDSAVYLCASSVGQGRNSPLHFGNGTRLTVT.

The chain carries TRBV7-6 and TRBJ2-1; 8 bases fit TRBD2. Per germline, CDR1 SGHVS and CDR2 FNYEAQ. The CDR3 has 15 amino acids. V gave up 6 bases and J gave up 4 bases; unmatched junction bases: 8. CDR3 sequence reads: CASRPTSGAYNEQFF. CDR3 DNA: TGTGCCAGCAGACCTACTAGCGGAGCATACAATGAGCAGTTCTTC. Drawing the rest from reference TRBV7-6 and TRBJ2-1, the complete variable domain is GAGVSQSPRYKVTKRGQDVALRCDPISGHVSLYWYRQALGQGPEFLTYFNYEAQQDKSGLPNDRFSAERPEGSISTLTIQRTEQRDSAMYRCASRPTSGAYNEQFFGPGTRLTVL.